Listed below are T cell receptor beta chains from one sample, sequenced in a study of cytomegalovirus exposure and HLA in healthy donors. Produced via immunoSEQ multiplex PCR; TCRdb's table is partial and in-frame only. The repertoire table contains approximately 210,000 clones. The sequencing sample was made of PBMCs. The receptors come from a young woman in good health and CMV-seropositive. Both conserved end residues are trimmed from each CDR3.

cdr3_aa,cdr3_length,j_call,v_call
ASSYRVIPSYEQY,13,TRBJ2-7,TRBV6-5
ASSPIWTGGGVQPQH,15,TRBJ1-5,TRBV7-6
ASSARTGSTDTQY,13,TRBJ2-3,TRBV9
AWSVRPYATQY,11,TRBJ2-3,TRBV30
ASSQDRGQPQH,11,TRBJ1-5,TRBV16
ASSHDPDSSYEQY,13,TRBJ2-7,TRBV6-5
ASSYGQGYGYT,11,TRBJ1-2,TRBV5-1
AISDGGNSYEQY,12,TRBJ2-7,TRBV10-3
ASRQDRPNTEAF,12,TRBJ1-1,TRBV5-4
ASNFGGETHYGYT,13,TRBJ1-2,TRBV27
ATSAGTGTQPQH,12,TRBJ1-5,TRBV15
ASSWGPDSYQPQH,13,TRBJ1-5,TRBV5-1
ASSQGGEMNTEAF,13,TRBJ1-1,TRBV4-1
ASSDPRTGGETQY,13,TRBJ2-5,TRBV6-6
ASSAYRGPTGGYT,13,TRBJ1-2,TRBV27
ASSQVRRSEQY,11,TRBJ2-7,TRBV4-1
ASSSSPGTGANEQY,14,TRBJ2-7,TRBV5-6
ARGGGGTEQY,10,TRBJ2-7,TRBV2
ASKSLGTGDYEQY,13,TRBJ2-7,TRBV19
ASSLLGKGQGY,11,TRBJ2-3,TRBV5-6
ATSRHRTGTTEAF,13,TRBJ1-1,TRBV15
ASSRAGTSGGNEQF,14,TRBJ2-1,TRBV19
ASSARTGAHGYT,12,TRBJ1-2,TRBV5-1
AISELDSSYNEQF,13,TRBJ2-1,TRBV10-3
ASSRRDGSYEQY,12,TRBJ2-7,TRBV19
ASRAPYNEQF,10,TRBJ2-1,TRBV6-5
ASSEGLAGIHEQF,13,TRBJ2-1,TRBV2
SVEEGGADTQY,11,TRBJ2-3,TRBV29-1
ASSRGRGRPEWTEAF,15,TRBJ1-1,TRBV19
ASSLPDSTYEQY,12,TRBJ2-7,TRBV18